The rows below give T cell receptor beta chains drawn from one sample of a study of T-cell memory formation after mild COVID-19. TCRdb independently ran MiXCR on the 5' RACE reads; one entry per CDR3 protein. This sample carries hundreds of thousands of distinct CDR3 sequences, roughly 25% of them seen once, and the ten largest clones take under 15%. The sequenced material came from PBMCs or a T cell subset sorted from them (not recorded which). The receptors were sampled from an adult woman who had mild COVID-19 (a few samples of this study predate the infection). Cell type and time point are not known. The CDR3 runs from the conserved cysteine through the conserved F or W. The order of the fields is V gene, D gene, clone size, J gene, CDR3 DNA, CDR3 protein. D genes are given only for firm matches. Clone size is stated in some rows and not others, as once, few, many or a class when expanded.

v_call: TRBV7-2; d_call: -; clone_size: few; j_call: TRBJ2-3; cdr3_nt: TGTGCCAGCAGCTTGAGTGGGTATGGCACAGATACGCAGTATTTT; cdr3_aa: CASSLSGYGTDTQYF
v_call: TRBV7-9; d_call: TRBD1; clone_size: -; j_call: TRBJ1-1; cdr3_nt: TGTGCCAGCAGCCAATCTGGACAGGGAAGATCTGAAGCTTTCTTT; cdr3_aa: CASSQSGQGRSEAFF
v_call: TRBV27; d_call: -; clone_size: few; j_call: TRBJ1-2; cdr3_nt: TGTGCCAGCAGTATAGGGGGGCATGGCTACACCTTC; cdr3_aa: CASSIGGHGYTF
v_call: TRBV6-5; d_call: -; clone_size: few; j_call: TRBJ2-7; cdr3_nt: TGTGCCAGCAGTTACATGGGTAGCTACGAGCAGTACTTC; cdr3_aa: CASSYMGSYEQYF
v_call: TRBV12-3/TRBV12-4; d_call: -; clone_size: few; j_call: TRBJ2-1; cdr3_nt: TGTGCCAGCAGAACCGGATCGGCGGGATGGCAGTTCTTC; cdr3_aa: CASRTGSAGWQFF
v_call: TRBV27; d_call: TRBD1; clone_size: -; j_call: TRBJ1-1; cdr3_nt: TGTGCCAGCAGTTTTGCCGGAGCAGGGGGCACTGAAGCTTTCTTT; cdr3_aa: CASSFAGAGGTEAFF
v_call: TRBV7-6; d_call: -; clone_size: -; j_call: TRBJ2-1; cdr3_nt: TGTGCCAGCAGCTTAGCGTTGGGGCAGGGAGGGGGTGAGCAGTTCTTC; cdr3_aa: CASSLALGQGGGEQFF
v_call: TRBV7-8; d_call: -; clone_size: many; j_call: TRBJ2-1; cdr3_nt: TGTGCCAGCAGCTTAGACGGGAGTCGCTACAATGAGCAGTTCTTC; cdr3_aa: CASSLDGSRYNEQFF
v_call: TRBV5-1; d_call: TRBD2; clone_size: -; j_call: TRBJ2-1; cdr3_nt: TGCGCCAGCACCCCTTTCATAGCGGGCTCCTACAATGAGCAGTTCTTC; cdr3_aa: CASTPFIAGSYNEQFF
v_call: TRBV5-1; d_call: TRBD1; clone_size: -; j_call: TRBJ1-6; cdr3_nt: TGCGCCAGCAGCCCGGACGGGACAGGGTACTCACCCCTCCACTTT; cdr3_aa: CASSPDGTGYSPLHF
v_call: TRBV7-9; d_call: -; clone_size: few; j_call: TRBJ2-5; cdr3_nt: TGTGCCAGCAGCCCATGGGGACGAATTGAGACAGAGACCCAGTACTTC; cdr3_aa: CASSPWGRIETETQYF
v_call: TRBV7-9; d_call: TRBD2; clone_size: many; j_call: TRBJ2-1; cdr3_nt: TGTGCCAGCAGCCCTAGCGGAATGGACAATGAGCAGTTCTTC; cdr3_aa: CASSPSGMDNEQFF
v_call: TRBV6-5; d_call: -; clone_size: -; j_call: TRBJ1-1; cdr3_nt: TGTGCCAGCAGCCTCACCAACAGACACGCAAACACTGAAGCTTTCTTT; cdr3_aa: CASSLTNRHANTEAFF
v_call: TRBV4-1; d_call: -; clone_size: -; j_call: TRBJ2-2; cdr3_nt: TGCGCCAGCAGCCAAGAGGGGGTCAGTTGGGATGGCACCGGGGAGCTGTTTTTT; cdr3_aa: CASSQEGVSWDGTGELFF
v_call: TRBV6-5; d_call: -; clone_size: -; j_call: TRBJ1-3; cdr3_nt: TGTGCCAGCAGTTACTCGCGGGGGGGAGCTGGAAACACCATATATTTT; cdr3_aa: CASSYSRGGAGNTIYF
v_call: TRBV5-4; d_call: -; clone_size: few; j_call: TRBJ2-7; cdr3_nt: TGTGCCAGCAGGGCGGGGAACAGAGCCTACGAGCAGTACTTC; cdr3_aa: CASRAGNRAYEQYF
v_call: TRBV28; d_call: -; clone_size: few; j_call: TRBJ2-7; cdr3_nt: TGTGCCAGCAGTAAACGAACCGGGACTTACCCCTACGAGCAGTACTTC; cdr3_aa: CASSKRTGTYPYEQYF
v_call: TRBV7-9; d_call: TRBD2; clone_size: -; j_call: TRBJ2-7; cdr3_nt: TGTGCCAGCAGCTTAGCCGGGGGGTTCGAGCAGTACTTC; cdr3_aa: CASSLAGGFEQYF
v_call: TRBV20-1; d_call: -; clone_size: -; j_call: TRBJ2-7; cdr3_nt: TGCAATACAGACGGGTACGAGCAGTACTTC; cdr3_aa: CNTDGYEQYF
v_call: TRBV7-9; d_call: -; clone_size: -; j_call: TRBJ2-1; cdr3_nt: TGTGCCAGCAGCTCTTCCCGACTGGGGGGGACAGGACAGTTCTTC; cdr3_aa: CASSSSRLGGTGQFF
v_call: TRBV3-1; d_call: TRBD1; clone_size: few; j_call: TRBJ2-5; cdr3_nt: TGTGCCAGCAGCCACTGGACAGGGGGGGAGACCCAGTACTTC; cdr3_aa: CASSHWTGGETQYF
v_call: TRBV10-1; d_call: TRBD2; clone_size: few; j_call: TRBJ2-5; cdr3_nt: TGCGCCAGCAGTGAAGTGGGGCGGACTAGCGGAATTCAAGAGACCCAGTACTTC; cdr3_aa: CASSEVGRTSGIQETQYF
v_call: TRBV6-5; d_call: -; clone_size: -; j_call: TRBJ1-1; cdr3_nt: TGTGCCAGCAGTCCAAGGACTTCCCGGGCCGAAGCTTTCTTT; cdr3_aa: CASSPRTSRAEAFF
v_call: TRBV12-3/TRBV12-4; d_call: -; clone_size: -; j_call: TRBJ1-1; cdr3_nt: TGTGCCAGCAGTACAGTCACTGAAGCTTTCTTT; cdr3_aa: CASSTVTEAFF
v_call: TRBV7-2; d_call: TRBD2; clone_size: -; j_call: TRBJ2-2; cdr3_nt: TGTGCCAGCGCGGGGACTAGCGGGGCCGCGAACACCGGGGAGCTGTTTTTT; cdr3_aa: CASAGTSGAANTGELFF
v_call: TRBV7-9; d_call: TRBD2; clone_size: -; j_call: TRBJ2-1; cdr3_nt: TGTGCCAGCAGCTTAATTCAAGCGGGGCTATCTTGGTCCAATGAGCAGTTCTTC; cdr3_aa: CASSLIQAGLSWSNEQFF
v_call: TRBV12-3/TRBV12-4; d_call: -; clone_size: -; j_call: TRBJ2-2; cdr3_nt: TGTGCCAGCAGGCGGGACTTGGGGAGGCTGTTTTTT; cdr3_aa: CASRRDLGRLFF
v_call: TRBV15; d_call: -; clone_size: -; j_call: TRBJ2-7; cdr3_nt: TGTGCCACCAGCAGAGGAGCAGGGACCTACGAGCAGTACTTC; cdr3_aa: CATSRGAGTYEQYF
v_call: TRBV5-1; d_call: TRBD2; clone_size: -; j_call: TRBJ2-3; cdr3_nt: TGCGCCAGCAGCCCACTAGCGGGGGGGAACAGCGATATGCAGTATTTT; cdr3_aa: CASSPLAGGNSDMQYF
v_call: TRBV7-8; d_call: -; clone_size: few; j_call: TRBJ2-3; cdr3_nt: TGTGCCAGCAAACGCGGGTCCGGGGATTCCACAGATACGCAGTATTTT; cdr3_aa: CASKRGSGDSTDTQYF
v_call: TRBV11-2; d_call: TRBD1; clone_size: -; j_call: TRBJ2-1; cdr3_nt: TGTGCCAGCACTGTCGGGACAGGGGGGAGTGAGCAGTTCTTC; cdr3_aa: CASTVGTGGSEQFF
v_call: TRBV11-3; d_call: TRBD2; clone_size: few; j_call: TRBJ2-1; cdr3_nt: TGTGCCAGCAGCTCGCCTCTAGCGGGAGGCAATGAGCAGTTCTTC; cdr3_aa: CASSSPLAGGNEQFF
v_call: TRBV5-1; d_call: -; clone_size: few; j_call: TRBJ2-2; cdr3_nt: TGCGCCAGCAGTCCGACTATCACCGGGGAGCTGTTTTTT; cdr3_aa: CASSPTITGELFF
v_call: TRBV5-1; d_call: -; clone_size: few; j_call: TRBJ2-7; cdr3_nt: TGCGCCAGCAGCTCCGTGGGGGTAGGGGCTGCCTACGAGCAGTACTTC; cdr3_aa: CASSSVGVGAAYEQYF
v_call: TRBV5-6; d_call: -; clone_size: -; j_call: TRBJ2-5; cdr3_nt: TGTGCCAGCAGCTTGATCCTCCAAGAGACCCAGTACTTC; cdr3_aa: CASSLILQETQYF
v_call: TRBV5-6; d_call: TRBD1; clone_size: -; j_call: TRBJ2-3; cdr3_nt: TGTGCCAGCAGTTCTGCGGGGACAGGGGGCGCAGGAACGCAGTATTTT; cdr3_aa: CASSSAGTGGAGTQYF
v_call: TRBV6-5; d_call: -; clone_size: few; j_call: TRBJ1-2; cdr3_nt: TGTGCCAGCAGTTCGGGGGAGGGTTCGGGTGGCTACACCTTC; cdr3_aa: CASSSGEGSGGYTF
v_call: TRBV6-5; d_call: -; clone_size: -; j_call: TRBJ1-1; cdr3_nt: TGTGCCAGCAGCCGTGTGGGTGAAGCTTTCTTT; cdr3_aa: CASSRVGEAFF
v_call: TRBV15; d_call: TRBD2; clone_size: few; j_call: TRBJ2-7; cdr3_nt: TGTGCCACCAGCAGAGATACTAGCGCTAGCTCCTACGAGCAGTACTTC; cdr3_aa: CATSRDTSASSYEQYF
v_call: TRBV5-6; d_call: -; clone_size: -; j_call: TRBJ1-1; cdr3_nt: TGTGCCAGCAGCGTAATTGATCTATCCGCCCCCGGATGGACTGAAGCTTTCTTT; cdr3_aa: CASSVIDLSAPGWTEAFF
v_call: TRBV6-5; d_call: -; clone_size: few; j_call: TRBJ2-2; cdr3_nt: TGTGCCAGCAGTTACTCTACTGGGGCGGGGGAGCTGTTTTTT; cdr3_aa: CASSYSTGAGELFF
v_call: TRBV7-3; d_call: TRBD1; clone_size: -; j_call: TRBJ1-1; cdr3_nt: TGTGCCAGCAGCTTATCGGGGGACAGGGCGACTGAAGCTTTCTTT; cdr3_aa: CASSLSGDRATEAFF
v_call: TRBV7-2; d_call: TRBD1; clone_size: few; j_call: TRBJ1-1; cdr3_nt: TGTGCCAGCAGCTTAGAGGGGGCGCTTGGAACTGAAGCTTTCTTT; cdr3_aa: CASSLEGALGTEAFF
v_call: TRBV15; d_call: TRBD1; clone_size: few; j_call: TRBJ1-5; cdr3_nt: TGTGCCACCAGCGGATCAGGACAGGTCAATCAGCCCCAGCATTTT; cdr3_aa: CATSGSGQVNQPQHF
v_call: TRBV7-9; d_call: -; clone_size: -; j_call: TRBJ2-7; cdr3_nt: TGTGCCAGCAGACAGCAAGGGGCTAGGGGCGAGCAGTACTTC; cdr3_aa: CASRQQGARGEQYF
v_call: TRBV29-1; d_call: -; clone_size: few; j_call: TRBJ2-2; cdr3_nt: TGCAGCGTACTCCCCGCCGACAGGAACACCGGGGAGCTGTTTTTT; cdr3_aa: CSVLPADRNTGELFF
v_call: TRBV7-2; d_call: TRBD2; clone_size: -; j_call: TRBJ2-4; cdr3_nt: TGTGCCAGCAGCTTAGGCGGGACTAGCGGGAGATTTCAGTACTTC; cdr3_aa: CASSLGGTSGRFQYF
v_call: TRBV7-9; d_call: -; clone_size: many; j_call: TRBJ1-1; cdr3_nt: TGTGCCAGCAGCTTGGGAGTAATGAACACTGAAGCTTTCTTT; cdr3_aa: CASSLGVMNTEAFF
v_call: TRBV21-1; d_call: -; clone_size: -; j_call: TRBJ2-7; cdr3_nt: TGTGCCAGCGACAGGGCCGTCTACGAGCAGTACTTC; cdr3_aa: CASDRAVYEQYF
v_call: TRBV7-8; d_call: TRBD2; clone_size: -; j_call: TRBJ2-7; cdr3_nt: TGTGCCAGCAGCTTAACCGGGACTAGCGGGACCCACGAGCAGTACTTC; cdr3_aa: CASSLTGTSGTHEQYF
v_call: TRBV7-2; d_call: -; clone_size: few; j_call: TRBJ2-3; cdr3_nt: TGTGCCAGCAGAACCCAAGATACGCAGTATTTT; cdr3_aa: CASRTQDTQYF
v_call: TRBV10-3; d_call: -; clone_size: few; j_call: TRBJ2-7; cdr3_nt: TGTGCCATCAGTGAGTCGTTGGTGGGAGACGGAGCCTACGAGCAGTACTTC; cdr3_aa: CAISESLVGDGAYEQYF
v_call: TRBV5-6; d_call: TRBD2; clone_size: -; j_call: TRBJ2-7; cdr3_nt: TGTGCCAGCAGCTCGGGAGCGGGAGATCGGAACGAGCAGTACTTC; cdr3_aa: CASSSGAGDRNEQYF
v_call: TRBV27; d_call: -; clone_size: -; j_call: TRBJ2-3; cdr3_nt: TGTGCCAGCAGTCCCACCCCGTTAGCGAGGCCAGATACGCAGTATTTT; cdr3_aa: CASSPTPLARPDTQYF
v_call: TRBV6-5; d_call: -; clone_size: once; j_call: TRBJ1-1; cdr3_nt: TGTGCCAGCAGTTATGTTTGGGGGTTCGACACTGAAGCTTTCTTT; cdr3_aa: CASSYVWGFDTEAFF
v_call: TRBV6-5; d_call: -; clone_size: -; j_call: TRBJ1-1; cdr3_nt: TGTGCCTCCCGAGGTCGGGGGCGCACTGAAGCTTTCTTT; cdr3_aa: CASRGRGRTEAFF
v_call: TRBV7-2; d_call: -; clone_size: -; j_call: TRBJ2-5; cdr3_nt: TGTGCCAGCAGCGGCAGGGTTCTGGAGACCCAGTACTTC; cdr3_aa: CASSGRVLETQYF
v_call: TRBV9; d_call: -; clone_size: -; j_call: TRBJ2-2; cdr3_nt: TGTGCCAGCAGCGTAGGCCGGGAGCTGTTTTTT; cdr3_aa: CASSVGRELFF
v_call: TRBV7-9; d_call: -; clone_size: -; j_call: TRBJ2-3; cdr3_nt: TGTGCCAGCAGCCACCCCGTAGGGAATACGCAGTATTTT; cdr3_aa: CASSHPVGNTQYF
v_call: TRBV7-9; d_call: TRBD2; clone_size: many; j_call: TRBJ2-1; cdr3_nt: TGTGCCAGCAGCTTAAGCCGGGACTACCTCTACAATGAGCAGTTCTTC; cdr3_aa: CASSLSRDYLYNEQFF